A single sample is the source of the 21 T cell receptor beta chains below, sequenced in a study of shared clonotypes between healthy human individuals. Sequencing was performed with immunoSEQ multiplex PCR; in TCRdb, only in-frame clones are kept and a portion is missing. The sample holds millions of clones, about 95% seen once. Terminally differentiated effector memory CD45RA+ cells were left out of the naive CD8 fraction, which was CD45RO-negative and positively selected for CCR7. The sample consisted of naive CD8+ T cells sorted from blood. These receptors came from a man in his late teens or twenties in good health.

The CDR3 is CASSDLAGGPTGELFF. For the CDR3, the DNA is TGTGCCAGCAGCGACCTAGCGGGAGGGCCGACCGGGGAGCTGTTTTTT. The V and J genes are TRBV9 and TRBJ2-2, with 12 positions matching TRBD2. V lost 3 bases, J lost 5 bases, and 5 bases stayed unmatched. The CDR3 spans 16 residues. Germline-derived CDR1 and CDR2 are SGDLS and YYNGEE. Looking up the rest from reference TRBV9 and TRBJ2-2 gives the full variable domain: DSGVTQTPKHLITATGQRVTLRCSPRSGDLSVYWYQQSLDQGLQFLIQYYNGEERAKGNILERFSAQQFPDLHSELNLSSLELGDSALYFCASSDLAGGPTGELFFGEGSRLTVL.

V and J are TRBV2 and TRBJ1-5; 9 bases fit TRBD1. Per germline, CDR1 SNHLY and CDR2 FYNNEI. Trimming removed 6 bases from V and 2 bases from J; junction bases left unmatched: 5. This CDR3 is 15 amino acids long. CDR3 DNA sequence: TGTGCCAGCAGAGATACAGGGGGCGGCAATCAGCCCCAGCATTTT. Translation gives CASRDTGGGNQPQHF.

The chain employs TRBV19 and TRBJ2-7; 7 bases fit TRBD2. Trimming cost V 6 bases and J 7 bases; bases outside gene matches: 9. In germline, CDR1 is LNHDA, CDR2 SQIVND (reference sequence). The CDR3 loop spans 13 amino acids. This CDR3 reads CASRMGGSGEQYF. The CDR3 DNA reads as TGTGCCAGTAGGATGGGGGGGTCTGGAGAGCAGTACTTC.

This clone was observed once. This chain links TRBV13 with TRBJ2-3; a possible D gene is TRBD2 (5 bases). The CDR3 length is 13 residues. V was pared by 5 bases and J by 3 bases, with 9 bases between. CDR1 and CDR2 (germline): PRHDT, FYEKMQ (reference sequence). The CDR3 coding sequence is TGTGCCAGCAGCCCCAGAGGGACAGATACGCAGTATTTT. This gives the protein CASSPRGTDTQYF.

The CDR3 nucleotides read TGTGCCAGCAGCCAAGGAGAAGGGATGGGCTACGAGCAGTACTTC. It codes for CASSQGEGMGYEQYF. This chain uses TRBV4-2 with TRBJ2-7; D unclear. The CDR3 loop spans 15 amino acids. The germline V gene has CDR1 LGHNA and CDR2 YNFKEQ. V lost 1 base, J lost 3 bases, and 13 bases lay in between.

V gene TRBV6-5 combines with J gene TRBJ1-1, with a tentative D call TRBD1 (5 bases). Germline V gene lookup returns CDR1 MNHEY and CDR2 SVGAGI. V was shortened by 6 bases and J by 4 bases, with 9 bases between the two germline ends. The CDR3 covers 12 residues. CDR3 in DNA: TGTGCCAGCAGATCTGACAGCACTGAAGCTTTCTTT. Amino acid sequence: CASRSDSTEAFF.

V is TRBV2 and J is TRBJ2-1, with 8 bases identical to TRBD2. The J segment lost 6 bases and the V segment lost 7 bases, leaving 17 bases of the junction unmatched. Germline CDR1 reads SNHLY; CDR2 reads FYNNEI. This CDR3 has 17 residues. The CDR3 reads CASIEEVPGLVINEQFF. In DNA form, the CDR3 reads TGTGCCAGCATCGAAGAAGTACCGGGACTAGTGATCAATGAGCAGTTCTTC.

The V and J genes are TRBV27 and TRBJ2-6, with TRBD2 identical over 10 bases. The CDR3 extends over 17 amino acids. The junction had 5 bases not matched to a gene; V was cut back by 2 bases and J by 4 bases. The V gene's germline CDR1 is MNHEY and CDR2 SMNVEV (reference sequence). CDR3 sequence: CASSLVLAGAGANVLTF. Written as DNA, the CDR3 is TGTGCCAGCAGTTTAGTCCTAGCGGGGGCAGGGGCCAACGTCCTGACTTTC.

The CDR3 protein is CASTWENYGYTF. The CDR3 nucleotides read TGTGCCAGCACTTGGGAGAACTATGGCTACACCTTC. The chain has TRBV6-6 and TRBJ1-2; no firm D call. The ends were cut back, 7 bases at V and 2 bases at J, with 8 bases in the middle. The CDR3 contains 12 residues. Germline lookup yields CDR1 MNHNY and CDR2 SVGAGI (reference sequence).

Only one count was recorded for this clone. The CDR3 region has the DNA TGTGCCAGCAGCTTAGGTCGGAACAATGAGCAGTTCTTC. It translates to CASSLGRNNEQFF. This chain connects TRBV7-6 to TRBJ2-1; D is uncertain. The germline CDR1 and CDR2 sequences are SGHVS and FNYEAQ. The CDR3 length is 13 residues. V was clipped by 1 base and J by 5 bases, with 6 bases between them.

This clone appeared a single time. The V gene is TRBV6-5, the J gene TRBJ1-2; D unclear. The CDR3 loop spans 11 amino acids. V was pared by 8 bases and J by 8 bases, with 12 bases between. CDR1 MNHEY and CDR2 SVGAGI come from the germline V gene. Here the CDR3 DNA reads TGTGCCAGCGGTGACTGGGAAGGCTACACCTTC. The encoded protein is CASGDWEGYTF.

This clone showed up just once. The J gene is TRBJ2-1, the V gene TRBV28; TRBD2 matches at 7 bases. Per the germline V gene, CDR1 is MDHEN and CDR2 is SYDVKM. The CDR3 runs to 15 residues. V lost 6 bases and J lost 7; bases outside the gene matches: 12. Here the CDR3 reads CASSLARGSGNEQFF. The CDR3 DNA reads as TGTGCCAGCAGCCTAGCGCGGGGGTCCGGGAATGAGCAGTTCTTC. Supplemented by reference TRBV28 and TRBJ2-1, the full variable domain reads DVKVTQSSRYLVKRTGEKVFLECVQDMDHENMFWYRQDPGLGLRLIYFSYDVKMKEKGDIPEGYSVSREKKERFSLILESASTNQTSMYLCASSLARGSGNEQFFGPGTRLTVL.

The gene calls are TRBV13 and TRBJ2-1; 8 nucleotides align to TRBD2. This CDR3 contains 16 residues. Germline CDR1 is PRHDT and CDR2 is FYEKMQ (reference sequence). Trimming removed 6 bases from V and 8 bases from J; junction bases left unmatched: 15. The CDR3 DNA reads TGTGCCAGCAGTTCCCGAGAACTAGCGGTTTTGGATGAGCAGTTCTTC. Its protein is CASSSRELAVLDEQFF.

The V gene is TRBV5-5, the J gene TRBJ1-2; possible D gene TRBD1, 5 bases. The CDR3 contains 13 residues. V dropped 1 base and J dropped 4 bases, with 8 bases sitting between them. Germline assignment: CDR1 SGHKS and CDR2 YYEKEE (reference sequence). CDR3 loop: CASSLTGAYGYTF. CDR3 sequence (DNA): TGTGCCAGCAGCTTGACAGGAGCCTATGGCTACACCTTC.

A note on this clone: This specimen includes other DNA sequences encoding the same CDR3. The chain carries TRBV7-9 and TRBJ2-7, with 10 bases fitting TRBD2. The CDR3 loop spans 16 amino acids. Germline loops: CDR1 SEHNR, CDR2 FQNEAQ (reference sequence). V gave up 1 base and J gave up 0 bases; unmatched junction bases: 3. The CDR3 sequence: CASSLVGLAASYEQYF. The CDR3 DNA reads TGTGCCAGCAGCTTAGTAGGACTAGCGGCCTCCTACGAGCAGTACTTC.

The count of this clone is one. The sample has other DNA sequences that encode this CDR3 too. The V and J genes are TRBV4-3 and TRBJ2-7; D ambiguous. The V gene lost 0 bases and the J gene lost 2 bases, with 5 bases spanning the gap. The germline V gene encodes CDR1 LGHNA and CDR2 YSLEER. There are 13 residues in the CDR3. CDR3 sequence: CASSQDRAYEQYF. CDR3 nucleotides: TGCGCCAGCAGCCAAGATAGGGCCTACGAGCAGTACTTC.

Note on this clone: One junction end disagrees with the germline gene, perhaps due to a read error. This CDR3 is CASSQAVWADTQYF. In DNA, the CDR3 is TGTGCCAGCAGTCAAGCGGTTTGGGCAGATACGCAGTATTTT. The chain recombines TRBV6-1 with TRBJ2-3; tentatively, D is TRBD2 (5 bases). Germline V CDR1 and CDR2: MNHNS, SASEGT. This CDR3 contains 14 residues.

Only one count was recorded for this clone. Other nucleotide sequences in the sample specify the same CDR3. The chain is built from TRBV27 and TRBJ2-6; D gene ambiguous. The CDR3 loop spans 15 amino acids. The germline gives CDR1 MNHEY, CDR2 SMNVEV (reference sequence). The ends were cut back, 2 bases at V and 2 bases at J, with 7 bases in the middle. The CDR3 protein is CASSLIPPGANVLTF. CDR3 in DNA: TGTGCCAGCAGTTTAATCCCACCTGGGGCCAACGTCCTGACTTTC.

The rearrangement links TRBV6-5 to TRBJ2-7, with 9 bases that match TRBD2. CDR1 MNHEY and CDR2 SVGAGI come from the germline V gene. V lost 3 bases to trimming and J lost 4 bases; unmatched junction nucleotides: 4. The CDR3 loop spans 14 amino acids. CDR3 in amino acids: CASSYSGSQYEQYF. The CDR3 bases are TGTGCCAGCAGTTATAGCGGGAGTCAATACGAGCAGTACTTC.

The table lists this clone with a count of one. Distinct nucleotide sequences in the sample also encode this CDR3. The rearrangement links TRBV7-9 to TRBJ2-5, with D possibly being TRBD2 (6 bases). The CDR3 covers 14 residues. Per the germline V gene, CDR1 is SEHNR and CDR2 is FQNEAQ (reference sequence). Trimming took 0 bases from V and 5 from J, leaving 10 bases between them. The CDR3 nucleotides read TGTGCCAGCAGCTTAGCGGGGGGATTGGAGACCCAGTACTTC. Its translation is CASSLAGGLETQYF. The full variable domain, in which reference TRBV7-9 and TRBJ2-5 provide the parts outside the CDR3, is DTGVSQNPRHKITKRGQNVTFRCDPISEHNRLYWYRQTLGQGPEFLTYFQNEAQLEKSRLLSDRFSAERPKGSFSTLEIQRTEQGDSAMYLCASSLAGGLETQYFGPGTRLLVL.

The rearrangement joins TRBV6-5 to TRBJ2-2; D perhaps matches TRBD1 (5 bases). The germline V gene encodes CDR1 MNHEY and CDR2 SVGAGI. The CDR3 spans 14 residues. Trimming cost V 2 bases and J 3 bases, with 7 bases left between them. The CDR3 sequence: CASSYVQDTGELFF. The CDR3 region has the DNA TGTGCCAGCAGTTACGTACAGGACACCGGGGAGCTGTTTTTT.